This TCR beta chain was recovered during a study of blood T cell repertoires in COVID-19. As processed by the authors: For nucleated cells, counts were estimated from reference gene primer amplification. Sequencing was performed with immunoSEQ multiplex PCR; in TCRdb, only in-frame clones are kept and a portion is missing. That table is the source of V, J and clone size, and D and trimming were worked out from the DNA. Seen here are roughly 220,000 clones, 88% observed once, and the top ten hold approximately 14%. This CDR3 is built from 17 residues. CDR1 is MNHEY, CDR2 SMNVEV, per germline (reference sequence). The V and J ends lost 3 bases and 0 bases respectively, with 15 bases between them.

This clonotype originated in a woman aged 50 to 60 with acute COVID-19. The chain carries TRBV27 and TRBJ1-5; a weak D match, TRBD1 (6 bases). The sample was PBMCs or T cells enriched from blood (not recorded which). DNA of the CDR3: TGTGCCAGCAGTTTCCAAAAAACAGGGAATAGCAATCAGCCCCAGCATTTT. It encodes CASSFQKTGNSNQPQHF.